The 27 T cell receptor beta chains listed next were all sequenced from one sample in a study of cytomegalovirus exposure and HLA in healthy donors. The PCR employed 60 Vbeta primers together with 13 Jbeta primers. Sequencing used immunoSEQ multiplex PCR; TCRdb keeps in-frame clones, though not all of them. The sample contains more than 200,000 clones, roughly 80% of which appear only once. Sample: PBMCs. These receptors all stem from a man aged 40-55 years in good health and CMV-seronegative.

The rearrangement uses TRBV28 and TRBJ1-2; TRBD1 matches at 8 bases. The germline V gene has CDR1 MDHEN and CDR2 SYDVKM. This CDR3 has 14 amino acids. Germline trimming cut 5 bases from V and 8 bases from J; bases unmatched to any gene: 10. CDR3 coding DNA: TGTGCCAGCAGTATCTCAGGGGGCGGACGAGGCTACACCTTC. Its protein is CASSISGGGRGYTF.

The CDR3 bases are TGCGCCAGCTGTCCGACTAGCGGGGGCACCGGGGAGCTGTTTTTT. It encodes CASCPTSGGTGELFF. V gene TRBV5-1 combines with J gene TRBJ2-2; TRBD2 agrees at 12 bases. The CDR3 totals 15 residues. With 7 bases clipped from V and 4 bases from J, the junction kept 5 bases outside the gene matches. Germline assignment: CDR1 SGHRS and CDR2 YFSETQ.

The chain links TRBV5-1 to TRBJ2-1, with 11 bases fitting TRBD1. The germline V gene encodes CDR1 SGHRS and CDR2 YFSETQ. J lost 4 bases, V lost 4 bases, and 4 bases had no gene match. This CDR3 region has 15 residues. The CDR3 sequence: CASSDRDRGYNEQFF. For the CDR3, the DNA is TGCGCCAGCAGCGATCGGGACAGGGGGTACAATGAGCAGTTCTTC.

The J gene is TRBJ1-2, the V gene TRBV7-9; maybe TRBD1 (6 bases). Germline V lookup: CDR1 SEHNR, CDR2 FQNEAQ (reference sequence). The CDR3 runs to 14 residues. The V end lost 1 base, the J end lost 4 bases, and 10 bases lay between the germline ends. The CDR3 loop reads CASSLVVRGYGYTF. The CDR3 DNA reads as TGTGCCAGCAGCTTAGTTGTCAGGGGCTATGGCTACACCTTC.

A few counts support this clone. The chain links TRBV2 to TRBJ2-5; perhaps TRBD1 as D (6 bases). Germline values: CDR1 SNHLY, CDR2 FYNNEI. The CDR3 is 14 amino acids. Trimming took 11 bases from V and 2 from J, leaving 18 bases between them. The CDR3 DNA reads TGTGCCGCGAAAGGGGGACAAATGCAAGAGACCCAGTACTTC. This codes for CAAKGGQMQETQYF.

V and J are TRBV6-5 and TRBJ1-4, with 8 positions matching TRBD1. V was pared by 6 bases and J by 4 bases, with 7 bases of the junction left unmatched. Looked up from germline, CDR1 is MNHEY and CDR2 is SVGAGI. The CDR3 is made up of 15 amino acids. This CDR3 reads CASRRWDRNNEKLFF. DNA for the CDR3: TGTGCCAGCAGGAGATGGGACAGGAATAATGAAAAACTGTTTTTT.

This chain joins TRBV2 and TRBJ2-5; perhaps TRBD2 as D (6 bases). V dropped 2 bases and J dropped 4 bases, with 14 bases sitting between them. This CDR3 is built from 15 residues. From germline, CDR1 is SNHLY and CDR2 FYNNEI. The CDR3 nucleotides are TGTGCCAGCAGTGAAACTAGCAAAAGACGAGAGACCCAGTACTTC. Its translation is CASSETSKRRETQYF.

This clone was picked up a small number of times. J is TRBJ2-7 and V is TRBV19; 10 bases map to TRBD2. Germline V CDR1 and CDR2: LNHDA, SQIVND (reference sequence). The CDR3 has 14 amino acids. V lost 2 bases and J lost 5; bases outside the gene matches: 3. CDR3 sequence reads: CASSILAGVHEQYF. CDR3 in DNA: TGTGCCAGTAGTATACTAGCGGGAGTACACGAGCAGTACTTC.

The chain carries TRBV6-5 and TRBJ1-5; D remains unclear. V shed 0 bases and J shed 6 bases, with 12 bases lying between them. In germline, CDR1 is MNHEY, CDR2 SVGAGI. The CDR3 has 15 amino acids. This CDR3 is CASSYSLGEGQPQHF. For the CDR3, the DNA is TGTGCCAGCAGTTACTCCCTCGGGGAGGGTCAGCCCCAGCATTTT.

The V call is TRBV19, the J call TRBJ2-1; 9 nucleotides match TRBD2. V was clipped by 3 bases and J by 5 bases; unmatched bases: 5. CDR1 and CDR2 (germline): LNHDA, SQIVND (reference sequence). The CDR3 runs 15 residues. The CDR3 sequence: CASSMLAGYNNEQFF. As DNA, the CDR3 is TGTGCCAGTAGTATGCTAGCGGGATATAACAATGAGCAGTTCTTC.

The V and J genes are TRBV10-3 and TRBJ2-7; 10 bases agree with TRBD1. This CDR3 has 17 amino acids. The ends lost 0 bases at V and 1 base at J; junction bases unmatched: 6. The germline CDR1 and CDR2 sequences are ENHRY and SYGVKD. CDR3 coding DNA: TGTGCCATCAGTGAGTCAGGGGACAGGGGAAGGTCCTACGAGCAGTACTTC. This gives the protein CAISESGDRGRSYEQYF.

The chain employs TRBV7-9 and TRBJ1-1; D ambiguous. V lost 5 bases, J lost 4 bases, and 8 bases lay in between. In germline, CDR1 is SEHNR, CDR2 FQNEAQ (reference sequence). This CDR3 is built from 12 residues. The CDR3 sequence is CASSKGSTEAFF. The DNA of the CDR3 is TGTGCCAGCAGCAAAGGGAGCACTGAAGCTTTCTTT.

Turning to this clone: The CDR3 ends on some other residue instead of the conserved phenylalanine or tryptophan, so this is likely a read error. The chain carries TRBV7-3 and TRBJ2-7; 14 bases are shared with TRBD2. J gave up 6 bases and V 5 bases, and 6 bases lay outside the gene matches. CDR1 SGHTA and CDR2 FQGTGA come from the germline V gene. The CDR3 sequence is 15 residues long. The CDR3: CASSLTGTSGGEQYL. CDR3 bases: TGTGCCAGCAGCCTGACCGGGACTAGCGGGGGCGAGCAGTACCTC.

The gene calls are TRBV18 and TRBJ2-1; tentative D call: TRBD1 (6 bases). Germline lookup yields CDR1 KGHSH and CDR2 LQKENI. Trimming pared 2 bases from V and 0 bases from J, leaving 8 bases between. The CDR3 sequence is 15 residues long. CDR3 bases: TGTGCCAGCTCACCAACAGGGAGCTCCTACAATGAGCAGTTCTTC. Residues: CASSPTGSSYNEQFF.

The CDR3 DNA follows: TGTGCCAGCAGCTTACCAAGAAACAGGGCCACTGAAGCTTTCTTT. This gives the protein CASSLPRNRATEAFF. This rearrangement joins TRBV7-2 to TRBJ1-1; tentative D call: TRBD1 (6 bases). Trimming took 2 bases from V and 4 from J, leaving 14 bases between them. Germline V gene data show CDR1 as SGHTA and CDR2 as FQGNSA. This CDR3 has 15 amino acids.

This sequence joins TRBV28 and TRBJ1-2, with D hard to call. The V gene lost 1 base and the J gene lost 0 bases, with 9 bases spanning the gap. Germline loops: CDR1 MDHEN, CDR2 SYDVKM. There are 15 residues in the CDR3. The DNA of the CDR3 is TGTGCCAGCAGTTTATTCAGCGGGCCTAACTATGGCTACACCTTC. This translates into CASSLFSGPNYGYTF.

The chain links TRBV19 to TRBJ2-1, with 7 nucleotides matching TRBD2. The CDR3 covers 14 residues. After removal of 7 bases from V and 6 bases from J, the junction contained 9 bases not matched to a gene. Per germline, CDR1 LNHDA and CDR2 SQIVND (reference sequence). The CDR3 bases are TGTGCCAGTACGATCGGGAGGAGGGGCAATGAGCAGTTCTTC. Amino acid sequence: CASTIGRRGNEQFF.

This chain joins TRBV7-3 and TRBJ2-3; maybe TRBD2 (6 bases). The CDR3 is 15 amino acids. V was clipped by 2 bases and J by 0 bases, with 9 bases between them. The V gene's germline CDR1 is SGHTA and CDR2 FQGTGA. CDR3 bases: TGTGCCAGCAGCTTAGGTCTAGCGAGCACAGATACGCAGTATTTT. Amino acid sequence: CASSLGLASTDTQYF. The full variable domain, its missing parts supplied by reference TRBV7-3 and TRBJ2-3, is GAGVSQTPSNKVTEKGKYVELRCDPISGHTALYWYRQSLGQGPEFLIYFQGTGAADDSGLPNDRFFAVRPEGSVSTLKIQRTERGDSAVYLCASSLGLASTDTQYFGPGTRLTVL.

The gene calls are TRBV7-8 and TRBJ1-1; D gene uncertain. The CDR3 totals 17 residues. CDR1 and CDR2 from the germline V gene are SGHVS and FQNEAQ. With 1 base removed from V and 3 bases from J, the gap between germline ends came to 18 bases. CDR3 amino acids: CASSLVFIPGLDTEAFF. The CDR3 DNA is TGTGCCAGCAGCTTAGTTTTTATTCCGGGATTAGACACTGAAGCTTTCTTT.

The rearrangement uses TRBV5-1 and TRBJ2-2; 8 bases match TRBD2. The CDR3 length is 15 residues. Germline assignment: CDR1 SGHRS and CDR2 YFSETQ. V trimming: 4 bases; J trimming: 6 bases; junction bases outside the gene matches: 8. The CDR3 coding sequence is TGCGCCAGCAGCCCGGGGAATAGCGGGGCCGGGGAGCTGTTTTTT. Encoded protein: CASSPGNSGAGELFF.

The gene calls are TRBV7-2 and TRBJ2-7; D is unclear. The CDR3 spans 12 residues. V lost 7 bases and J lost 4, with 11 bases in between. From germline, CDR1 is SGHTA and CDR2 FQGNSA. In DNA, the CDR3 is TGTGCCAGCACCCCTAGTCTGTACGAGCAGTACTTC. Protein sequence: CASTPSLYEQYF.

As to this clone: The same CDR3 also results from other DNA sequences found in this sample. CDR3 DNA: TGTGCCAGCAGTCGGGACAGGGAGGATACGCAGTATTTT. This gives the protein CASSRDREDTQYF. The chain combines TRBV6-4 with TRBJ2-3, with 9 bases matching TRBD1. The V gene's germline CDR1 is MRHNA and CDR2 SNTAGT. Germline trimming cut 5 bases from V and 6 bases from J; bases unmatched to any gene: 3. The CDR3 loop spans 13 amino acids.

This clone was counted once. The J gene is TRBJ2-5, the V gene TRBV4-1; 7 bases align to TRBD2. With the DNA end fitting TRBJ2-7 better, the J assignment may be wrong. Germline V gene data show CDR1 as MGHRA and CDR2 as YSYEKL. This CDR3 has 14 residues. For the CDR3, the DNA is TGCGCCAGCAGCCAAGCCCCGGGGGGATACGAGCAGTACTTC. Its protein is CASSQAPGGYEQYF.

This clone was found once. The chain uses TRBV28 and TRBJ2-4; the D gene is possibly TRBD1 (5 bases). Germline CDR1 and CDR2: MDHEN and SYDVKM. Trimming removed 3 bases from V and 0 bases from J, with 9 bases in between. The length of the CDR3 is 15 residues. The CDR3 loop is CASSFRALAKNIQYF. The CDR3 DNA follows: TGTGCCAGCAGTTTCAGGGCCCTAGCCAAAAACATTCAGTACTTC.

The genes are TRBV7-9 and TRBJ2-4; TRBD1 might be the D (6 bases). The V end was cut by 5 bases, the J end by 5 bases, with 19 bases between. Germline V CDR1 and CDR2: SEHNR, FQNEAQ (reference sequence). There are 16 residues in the CDR3. The CDR3 spells CASSPWGGQSENIQYF. CDR3 bases: TGTGCCAGCAGCCCCTGGGGTGGACAGTCGGAAAACATTCAGTACTTC.

The chain combines TRBV5-6 with TRBJ2-5; maybe TRBD1 (5 bases). The J call is in doubt because the DNA end fits TRBJ2-7 better. CDR1 and CDR2 (germline): SGHDT, YYEEEE. CDR3 size: 14 residues. The CDR3 here is CASSLGRQSYEQYF. CDR3 nucleotides: TGTGCCAGCAGCTTGGGACGACAGTCCTACGAGCAGTACTTC.

For the CDR3, the DNA is TGTGCCCGGATCGGTGTGACTTCTTACAATGAGCAGTTCTTC. Translating gives CARIGVTSYNEQFF. The chain links TRBV30 to TRBJ2-1; D not certain. The CDR3 is made up of 14 amino acids. Trimming removed 8 bases at V and 4 bases at J, with 18 bases between. Germline V gene lookup returns CDR1 GTSNPN and CDR2 SVGIG (reference sequence).